Listed below are T cell receptor beta chains from one sample, sequenced in a study of OX40 agonist ivuxolimab in advanced cancers. The data were produced by immunoSEQ multiplex PCR, yet TCRdb's version contains in-frame clones alone and is incomplete. This table has more than 60,000 clones, 77% appearing once. Sequenced here: CD4+ or CD8+ T cells sorted from blood, sampled in a trial of the OX40 agonist ivuxolimab. The receptors stem from an adult with an advanced solid tumor such as melanoma, head and neck, liver or kidney cancer. Both conserved end residues are part of each CDR3. A D gene is named only where the DNA matches it firmly. Only some rows state a clone size, as once, few, many or a class for expanded clones.

J: TRBJ2-2; V: TRBV18; D: TRBD1; size: -; CDR3: CASSRGGAYTGELFF; DNA: TGTGCCAGCTCACGAGGGGGCGCCTACACCGGGGAGCTGTTTTTT
J: TRBJ1-1; V: TRBV18; D: TRBD1; size: -; CDR3: CASSPFRGPSMNTEAFF; DNA: TGTGCCAGCTCACCGTTCAGGGGGCCGTCTATGAACACTGAAGCTTTCTTT
J: TRBJ2-3; V: TRBV7-6; D: -; size: -; CDR3: CASSFFQGPDTQYF; DNA: TGTGCCAGCAGCTTCTTTCAGGGCCCAGATACGCAGTATTTT
J: TRBJ2-3; V: TRBV11-2; D: TRBD2; size: -; CDR3: CASSSTGLAGTDTQYF; DNA: TGTGCCAGCAGCTCGACCGGACTAGCGGGAACAGATACGCAGTATTTT
J: TRBJ1-5; V: TRBV21-1; D: -; size: once; CDR3: CASSMGQGRPYSNQPQHF; DNA: TGTGCCAGCAGCATGGGACAGGGGCGACCTTATAGCAATCAGCCCCAGCATTTT
J: TRBJ2-7; V: TRBV5-1; D: TRBD1; size: -; CDR3: CASSFSQGNYEQYF; DNA: TGCGCCAGCAGCTTCTCACAGGGGAACTACGAGCAGTACTTC
J: TRBJ1-1; V: TRBV19; D: TRBD1; size: once; CDR3: CASSKQGANTEAFF; DNA: TGTGCCAGTAGTAAACAGGGGGCGAACACTGAAGCTTTCTTT
J: TRBJ2-7; V: TRBV7-3; D: TRBD2; size: -; CDR3: CASSPGPGGFYEQYF; DNA: TGTGCCAGCAGCCCGGGCCCGGGGGGGTTCTACGAGCAGTACTTC
J: TRBJ2-3; V: TRBV5-4; D: TRBD1; size: -; CDR3: CASSHQTGRTDTQYF; DNA: TGTGCCAGCAGCCACCAGACAGGGCGAACAGATACGCAGTATTTT
J: TRBJ2-3; V: TRBV6-4; D: -; size: -; CDR3: CASSAVGGSTDTQYF; DNA: TGTGCCAGCAGTGCTGTGGGCGGTAGCACAGATACGCAGTATTTT
J: TRBJ2-3; V: TRBV9; D: TRBD2; size: -; CDR3: CASSLGTSGNRDTQYF; DNA: TGTGCCAGCAGCCTTGGGACTAGCGGGAATAGAGATACGCAGTATTTT
J: TRBJ2-3; V: TRBV15; D: -; size: -; CDR3: CATSPRLVGSTDTQYF; DNA: TGTGCCACCAGCCCGAGACTGGTCGGAAGTACAGATACGCAGTATTTT
J: TRBJ2-3; V: TRBV5-1; D: -; size: -; CDR3: CASSGTPERTDTQYF; DNA: TGCGCCAGCAGCGGGACACCGGAACGCACAGATACGCAGTATTTT
J: TRBJ2-1; V: TRBV6-1; D: -; size: -; CDR3: CASSVRVEFSYNEQFF; DNA: TGTGCCAGCAGTGTCAGGGTCGAATTCTCCTACAATGAGCAGTTCTTC
J: TRBJ2-1; V: TRBV28; D: TRBD1; size: -; CDR3: CASSPGQGAFDEQFF; DNA: TGTGCCAGCAGCCCAGGACAGGGGGCTTTCGATGAGCAGTTCTTC
J: TRBJ1-2; V: TRBV6-1; D: -; size: -; CDR3: CASRSLGSGYGYTF; DNA: TGTGCCAGCAGGAGCCTGGGGTCTGGCTATGGCTACACCTTC
J: TRBJ2-7; V: TRBV19; D: TRBD1; size: few; CDR3: CASSRDSTYEQYF; DNA: TGTGCCAGTAGTAGGGACAGCACCTACGAGCAGTACTTC